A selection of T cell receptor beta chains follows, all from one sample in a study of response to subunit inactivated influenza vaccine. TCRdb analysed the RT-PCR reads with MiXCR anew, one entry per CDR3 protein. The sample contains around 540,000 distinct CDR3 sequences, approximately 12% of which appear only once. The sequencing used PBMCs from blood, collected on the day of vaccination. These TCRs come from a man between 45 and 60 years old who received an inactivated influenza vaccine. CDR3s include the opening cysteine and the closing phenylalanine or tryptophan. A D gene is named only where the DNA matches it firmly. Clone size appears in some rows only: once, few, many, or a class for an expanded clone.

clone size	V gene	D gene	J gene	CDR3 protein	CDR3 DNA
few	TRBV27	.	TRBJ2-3	CASTPLGGARDTQYF	TGTGCCAGCACCCCTCTAGGGGGGGCAAGAGATACGCAGTATTTT
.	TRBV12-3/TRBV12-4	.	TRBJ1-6	CASRQAGGNSPLHF	TGTGCCAGCAGGCAGGCCGGGGGGAATTCACCCCTCCACTTT
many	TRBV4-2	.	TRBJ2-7	CASSQDVAEVGYEQYF	TGTGCCAGCAGCCAAGATGTCGCGGAGGTTGGCTACGAGCAGTACTTC
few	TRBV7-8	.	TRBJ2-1	CASSLNGLNEQFF	TGTGCCAGCAGCTTAAACGGGCTCAATGAGCAGTTCTTC
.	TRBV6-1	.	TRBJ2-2	CASSAPISTGELFF	TGTGCCAGCAGTGCCCCAATAAGCACCGGGGAGCTGTTTTTT
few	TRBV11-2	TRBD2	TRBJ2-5	CASSPVGLAANQETQYF	TGTGCCAGCAGCCCGGTCGGACTAGCGGCGAACCAAGAGACCCAGTACTTC
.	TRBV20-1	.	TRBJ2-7	CSARQWRISSYEQYF	TGCAGTGCTCGACAATGGAGAATCAGCTCCTACGAGCAGTACTTC
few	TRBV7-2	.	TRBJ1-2	CASSSGATDSRYTF	TGTGCCAGCAGCTCCGGGGCGACTGACAGCCGCTACACCTTC
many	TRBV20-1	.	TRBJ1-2	CSAPGREGSGYTF	TGCAGTGCTCCGGGAAGGGAAGGTAGTGGCTACACCTTC
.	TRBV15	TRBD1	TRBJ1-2	CATSRETGSYGYTF	TGTGCCACCAGCAGAGAGACAGGGTCCTATGGCTACACCTTC
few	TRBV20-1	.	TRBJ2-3	CSARDRGVAPTDTQYF	TGCAGTGCTAGAGATAGGGGGGTTGCTCCCACAGATACGCAGTATTTT
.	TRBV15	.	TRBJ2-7	CATSSPRGLDSYEQYF	TGTGCCACCAGCAGCCCCAGGGGACTGGACTCCTACGAGCAGTACTTC
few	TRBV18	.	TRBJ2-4	CASSPKEGGGPSKNIQYF	TGTGCCAGCTCACCAAAGGAAGGTGGGGGACCGTCCAAAAACATTCAGTACTTC
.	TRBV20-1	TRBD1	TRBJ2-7	CSARDIHQDRGLEQYF	TGCAGTGCTAGAGATATTCACCAGGACAGGGGGCTCGAGCAGTACTTC
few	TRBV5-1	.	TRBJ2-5	CASSFTGFAETQYF	TGCGCCAGCAGCTTCACAGGGTTTGCAGAGACCCAGTACTTC
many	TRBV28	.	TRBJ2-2	CASSLGVGELFF	TGTGCCAGCAGTTTGGGCGTCGGGGAGCTGTTTTTT
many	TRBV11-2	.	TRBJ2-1	CASSLMSSRRSSYNEQFF	TGTGCCAGCAGCTTAATGAGCTCGAGGAGAAGCTCCTACAATGAGCAGTTCTTC
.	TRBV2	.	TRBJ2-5	CASRTGQQETQYF	TGTGCCAGCAGGACGGGACAACAAGAGACCCAGTACTTC
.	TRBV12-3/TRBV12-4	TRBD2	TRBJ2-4	CASSLTRRGGAKNIQYF	TGTGCCAGCAGTTTAACCCGGCGGGGGGGGGCCAAAAACATTCAGTACTTC
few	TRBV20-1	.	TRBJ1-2	CSASTDSGGIGYTF	TGCAGTGCTAGTACAGACAGCGGCGGGATCGGCTACACCTTC
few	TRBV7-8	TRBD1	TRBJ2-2	CASSRTNRGTGELFF	TGTGCCAGCAGCCGCACGAACAGGGGAACCGGGGAGCTGTTTTTT
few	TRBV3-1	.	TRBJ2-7	CASSQERRLDNSKQYF	TGTGCCAGCAGCCAAGAACGGAGGCTAGACAATTCGAAGCAGTACTTC
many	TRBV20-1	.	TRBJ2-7	CSARGQTYEQYF	TGCAGTGCTAGGGGACAAACCTACGAGCAGTACTTC
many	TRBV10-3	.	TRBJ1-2	CAISGRRGYGYTF	TGTGCCATCAGTGGTCGGAGGGGCTATGGCTACACCTTC
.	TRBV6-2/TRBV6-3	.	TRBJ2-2	CASSYSPVSGNTGELFF	TGTGCCAGCAGTTACTCCCCTGTTAGCGGGAACACCGGGGAGCTGTTTTTT
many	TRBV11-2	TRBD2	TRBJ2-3	CASSLVGTSGGAVNTQYF	TGTGCCAGCAGCTTAGTAGGGACTAGCGGGGGGGCGGTTAATACGCAGTATTTT
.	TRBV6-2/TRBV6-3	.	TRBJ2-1	CASRSTGRALEQFF	TGTGCCAGCAGGTCGACAGGGAGGGCTCTTGAGCAGTTCTTC
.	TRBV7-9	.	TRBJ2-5	CASSLVRAETQYF	TGTGCCAGCAGCTTAGTACGGGCGGAGACCCAGTACTTC
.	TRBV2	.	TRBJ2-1	CASSGKGSSYNEQFF	TGTGCCAGCAGTGGGAAGGGCTCATCGTACAATGAGCAGTTCTTC
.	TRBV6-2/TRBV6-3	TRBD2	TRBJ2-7	CASSYHSSGGELGEQYF	TGTGCCAGCAGTTACCACTCTAGCGGGGGAGAGCTGGGGGAGCAGTACTTC
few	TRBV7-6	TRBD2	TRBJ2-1	CASSLEREGRGEQFF	TGTGCCAGCAGCTTAGAGCGGGAGGGCCGTGGTGAGCAGTTCTTC
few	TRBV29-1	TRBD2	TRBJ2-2	CSVRTGGLAGGRTGELFF	TGCAGCGTTCGTACCGGAGGACTAGCGGGAGGGCGAACCGGGGAGCTGTTTTTT
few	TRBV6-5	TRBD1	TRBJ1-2	CASSSADRAYTF	TGTGCCAGCAGTAGCGCGGACAGGGCCTACACCTTC